The 30 T cell receptor beta chains in this list originate from one sample, sequenced in a study of blood T cell dynamics during melanoma immunotherapy. Sequencing used immunoSEQ multiplex PCR; TCRdb keeps in-frame clones, though not all of them. The repertoire holds 15,000 or so clones, with approximately 89% as singletons. Documented time point: week 3, after first cycle of checkpoint inhibitor. The specimen comprised effector memory CD8+ T cells from blood, sampled from a patient treated with checkpoint blockade. The receptors shown here come from a human donor with melanoma.

V is TRBV6-9 and J is TRBJ2-7, with D perhaps TRBD1 or TRBD2 (5 bases each). CDR1 is MNHGY, CDR2 SVAAGI, per germline. Trimming removed 4 bases at V and 2 bases at J, with 12 bases between. The CDR3 sequence is 14 residues long. CDR3 residues: CASSSGTATYEQYF. The CDR3 bases are TGTGCCAGCAGTTCCGGGACCGCTACCTACGAGCAGTACTTC.

The chain links TRBV7-9 to TRBJ1-2, with no clear D. Germline assignment: CDR1 SEHNR and CDR2 FQNEAQ (reference sequence). V was clipped by 5 bases and J by 0 bases, with 10 bases between them. The CDR3 contains 14 residues. CDR3: CASSPPDSNYGYTF. The DNA for the CDR3 is TGTGCCAGCAGCCCCCCCGACTCTAACTATGGCTACACCTTC. The full variable domain, in which reference TRBV7-9 and TRBJ1-2 provide the parts outside the CDR3, is DTGVSQNPRHKITKRGQNVTFRCDPISEHNRLYWYRQTLGQGPEFLTYFQNEAQLEKSRLLSDRFSAERPKGSFSTLEIQRTEQGDSAMYLCASSPPDSNYGYTFGSGTRLTVV.

The J gene is TRBJ2-5, the V gene TRBV19; 8 positions agree with TRBD1. The CDR3 runs 16 residues. The ends lost 1 base at V and 2 bases at J; junction bases unmatched: 6. The germline V gene has CDR1 LNHDA and CDR2 SQIVND (reference sequence). CDR3 sequence (DNA): TGTGCCAGTAGTATAGGGGGACAGGTTTATCAAGAGACCCAGTACTTC. It encodes CASSIGGQVYQETQYF.

The chain uses TRBV19 and TRBJ1-1; 7 bases fit TRBD1. The V gene's germline CDR1 is LNHDA and CDR2 SQIVND (reference sequence). J lost 2 bases, V lost 5 bases, and 5 bases had no gene match. The CDR3 covers 14 residues. The DNA of the CDR3 is TGTGCCAGTAGTTACGGGACAGCCAACACTGAAGCTTTCTTT. Encoded protein: CASSYGTANTEAFF.

This clone was detected only once. This sequence joins TRBV2 and TRBJ2-2; D gene uncertain. V was cut by 4 bases and J by 8 bases, with 8 bases left in between. The CDR3 contains 12 residues. Germline-derived CDR1 and CDR2 are SNHLY and FYNNEI. This CDR3 is CASSGPPGELFF. The CDR3 nucleotides are TGTGCCAGCAGTGGTCCTCCAGGGGAGCTGTTTTTT.

Here the CDR3 DNA reads TGTGCCAGCAAACGGCAGGGGGCATTTAGTGAGCAGTTCTTC. Its protein is CASKRQGAFSEQFF. J is TRBJ2-1 and V is TRBV27, with 8 bases fitting TRBD1. In germline, CDR1 is MNHEY, CDR2 SMNVEV (reference sequence). V lost 7 bases, J lost 9 bases, and 11 bases stayed unmatched. The CDR3 totals 14 residues.

This clone came up a few times. This chain connects TRBV7-9 to TRBJ1-5; 9 positions match TRBD1. CDR3 length equals 16 residues. Germline CDR1 is SEHNR and CDR2 is FQNEAQ (reference sequence). Losses at the gene ends were 1 base for V and 0 bases for J; bases not matched to a gene: 1. CDR3 nucleotides: TGTGCCAGCAGCTTAGTGGACAGGGGTAGCAATCAGCCCCAGCATTTT. Its protein is CASSLVDRGSNQPQHF. The variable domain in full, with the rest retrieved from reference TRBV7-9 and TRBJ1-5, is DTGVSQNPRHKITKRGQNVTFRCDPISEHNRLYWYRQTLGQGPEFLTYFQNEAQLEKSRLLSDRFSAERPKGSFSTLEIQRTEQGDSAMYLCASSLVDRGSNQPQHFGDGTRLSIL.

This rearrangement joins TRBV7-8 to TRBJ2-7, with TRBD2 matching over 7 bases. CDR1 and CDR2 from the germline V gene are SGHVS and FQNEAQ. The J segment lost 4 bases and the V segment lost 5 bases, leaving 8 bases of the junction unmatched. CDR3 size: 14 residues. The CDR3 reads CASSESGVRYEQYF. The CDR3 region has the DNA TGTGCCAGCAGCGAAAGCGGGGTTAGGTACGAGCAGTACTTC.

A single count supports this clone. This chain links TRBV9 with TRBJ1-1, with no clear D. The V gene's germline CDR1 is SGDLS and CDR2 YYNGEE. This CDR3 has 13 residues. The V end lost 3 bases, the J end lost 2 bases, and 8 bases lay between the germline ends. CDR3 DNA sequence: TGTGCCAGCAGCGCTGGGATTAACACTGAAGCTTTCTTT. It yields the protein CASSAGINTEAFF.

V is TRBV7-9 and J is TRBJ2-5; 8 bases map to TRBD2. Germline CDR1 SEHNR, CDR2 FQNEAQ (reference sequence). The CDR3 totals 15 residues. V was pared by 5 bases and J by 4 bases, with 9 bases of the junction left unmatched. The CDR3: CASSLSGGGRETQYF. The CDR3 DNA follows: TGTGCCAGCAGCCTATCCGGGGGGGGACGAGAGACCCAGTACTTC.

The gene calls are TRBV27 and TRBJ2-1, with no clear D. From germline, CDR1 is MNHEY and CDR2 SMNVEV (reference sequence). Deletions cut 2 bases from V and 8 bases from J, with 10 bases between. CDR3 length: 13 amino acids. As DNA, the CDR3 is TGTGCCAGCAGTTTAGTTAAAGGCTATGAGCAGTTCTTC. The encoded protein is CASSLVKGYEQFF.

This chain joins TRBV6-6 and TRBJ2-1; no firm D call. The V gene lost 10 bases and the J gene lost 8 bases, with 18 bases spanning the gap. Germline V gene lookup returns CDR1 MNHNY and CDR2 SVGAGI (reference sequence). The CDR3 contains 13 residues. The CDR3 coding sequence is TGTGCCACCCAGAAGAATCTCTCGGATGAGCAGTTCTTC. This translates into CATQKNLSDEQFF.

This rearrangement joins TRBV19 to TRBJ2-3; a weak D match, TRBD2 (6 bases). This CDR3 is built from 15 residues. V was shortened by 5 bases and J by 0 bases, with 12 bases between the two germline ends. The germline V gene has CDR1 LNHDA and CDR2 SQIVND (reference sequence). The CDR3 coding sequence is TGTGCCAGTAGTCCAAGCGGGCCAAGCACAGATACGCAGTATTTT. Protein: CASSPSGPSTDTQYF.

This sequence joins TRBV29-1 and TRBJ2-3; unclear D gene. Trimming cost V 1 base and J 3 bases, with 5 bases left between them. The CDR3 contains 12 residues. In germline, CDR1 is SQVTM, CDR2 ANQGSEA. The CDR3 sequence is CSVEGFTDTQYF. The CDR3 nucleotides read TGCAGCGTTGAAGGTTTTACAGATACGCAGTATTTT.

The chain joins TRBV6-6 to TRBJ2-5; TRBD2 might be the D (7 bases). The CDR3 spans 13 residues. Germline V lookup: CDR1 MNHNY, CDR2 SVGAGI (reference sequence). Trimming pared 2 bases from V and 10 bases from J, leaving 14 bases between. In DNA form, the CDR3 reads TGTGCCAGCAGTTACGGGGAGGGGGGCTTCCAGTACTTC. Translation gives CASSYGEGGFQYF.

This chain links TRBV5-6 with TRBJ1-3, with D unclear. This CDR3 contains 15 residues. Germline-derived CDR1 and CDR2 are SGHDT and YYEEEE. V was cut by 1 base and J by 4 bases, with 12 bases left in between. The CDR3 loop reads CASSLFVTLGNTIYF. Here the CDR3 DNA reads TGTGCCAGCAGCTTGTTTGTGACACTCGGAAACACCATATATTTT.

The J gene is TRBJ1-5, the V gene TRBV9, with a possible D match to TRBD1 (5 bases). The CDR3 has 15 amino acids. The V end was cut by 3 bases, the J end by 2 bases, with 12 bases between. Germline V gives CDR1 SGDLS, CDR2 YYNGEE. CDR3 nucleotide sequence: TGTGCCAGCAGCGGAGGGTGGGGGGGCAATCAGCCCCAGCATTTT. Translated, it gives CASSGGWGGNQPQHF.

CDR3 DNA: TGCAGTACCATCAGGGGGACTGAAGCTTTCTTT. This gives the protein CSTIRGTEAFF. The chain combines TRBV20-1 with TRBJ1-1; 7 nucleotides match TRBD1. Germline V gives CDR1 DFQATT, CDR2 SNEGSKA (reference sequence). The CDR3 loop spans 11 amino acids. V trimming: 8 bases; J trimming: 5 bases; junction bases outside the gene matches: 5.

With regard to this clone: Within the sample, other DNA sequences also encode this same CDR3. V usage is TRBV19 and J usage is TRBJ2-7; D might be TRBD1 (5 bases). Germline CDR1 and CDR2: LNHDA and SQIVND (reference sequence). Trimming pared 3 bases from V and 0 bases from J, leaving 12 bases between. CDR3 size: 15 residues. The CDR3 loop is CASSISAGLSYEQYF. The DNA of the CDR3 is TGTGCCAGTAGTATCTCGGCAGGGCTCTCCTACGAGCAGTACTTC.

The rearrangement uses TRBV29-1 and TRBJ2-2, with D unresolved. V lost 1 base to trimming and J lost 7 bases, with 4 bases between them. This CDR3 region has 11 residues. The germline V gene encodes CDR1 SQVTM and CDR2 ANQGSEA. DNA for the CDR3: TGCAGCGTTGAAGTAAACGGGGAGCTGTTTTTT. Its protein product is CSVEVNGELFF.

The chain has TRBV11-3 and TRBJ2-6; D not certain. From germline, CDR1 is SGHNT and CDR2 YENEEA. The CDR3 spans 16 residues. V was cut by 1 base and J by 0 bases, with 7 bases left in between. For the CDR3, the DNA is TGTGCCAGCAGCTTAGGGTTAGGCTCTGGGGCCAACGTCCTGACTTTC. This sequence encodes CASSLGLGSGANVLTF.

The genes are TRBV19 and TRBJ1-1; possibly TRBD1 for D (5 bases). The V gene's germline CDR1 is LNHDA and CDR2 SQIVND (reference sequence). V dropped 0 bases and J dropped 1 base, with 12 bases sitting between them. This CDR3 contains 16 residues. The CDR3 loop is CASSIDLGTQNTEAFF. In DNA, the CDR3 is TGTGCCAGTAGTATAGATCTGGGGACCCAGAACACTGAAGCTTTCTTT.

Note on this clone: A read error may produce the germline difference seen at one junction end. V is TRBV7-7 and J is TRBJ1-2; possible D gene TRBD1, 5 bases. Germline assignment: CDR1 SSHAT and CDR2 FNYEAQ (reference sequence). The CDR3 loop spans 19 amino acids. CDR3 in DNA: TGTGCTAGCAGCTTGCAAATGGGACGTCCTTCCCCACCTAACTATGGCTACACCTTC. Its translation is CASSLQMGRPSPPNYGYTF.

The chain recombines TRBV19 with TRBJ1-1; D not resolved. There are 13 residues in the CDR3. Germline CDR1 LNHDA, CDR2 SQIVND (reference sequence). V was shortened by 3 bases and J by 8 bases, with 13 bases between the two germline ends. The CDR3 sequence: CASSIRAGVEAFF. The CDR3 coding sequence is TGTGCCAGTAGTATCCGGGCCGGAGTCGAAGCTTTCTTT.

The chain carries TRBV19 and TRBJ2-7; a weak D match, TRBD2 (5 bases). Looked up from germline, CDR1 is LNHDA and CDR2 is SQIVND (reference sequence). The length of the CDR3 is 13 residues. The ends were cut back, 3 bases at V and 9 bases at J, with 15 bases in the middle. CDR3 coding DNA: TGTGCCAGTAGTATCGCAGGACGGGATCGGCAGTACTTC. As protein: CASSIAGRDRQYF.

This clone was observed a single time. This CDR3 reads CASSLARNRRDTEAFF. Written as DNA, the CDR3 is TGTGCCAGCAGCTTAGCGCGGAACAGGCGGGACACTGAAGCTTTCTTT. V usage is TRBV7-9 and J usage is TRBJ1-1; tentatively, D is TRBD1 (5 bases). V lost 0 bases and J lost 3, with 14 bases in between. CDR3 length: 16 amino acids. Germline lookup yields CDR1 SEHNR and CDR2 FQNEAQ (reference sequence).

This sequence joins TRBV12-2 and TRBJ1-3. TRBV12-2 is assigned pseudogene status. The CDR3 spans 16 residues. The DNA for the CDR3 is TGTGCAAGTCGCTTAGGTCTTACGATCTCTGGAAACACCATATATTTT. Its protein is CASRLGLTISGNTIYF.

This clone was recorded once. This rearrangement joins TRBV19 to TRBJ1-1; D uncertain. CDR3 size: 12 residues. V was trimmed by 10 bases and J by 5 bases, leaving 14 bases between them. The germline V gene has CDR1 LNHDA and CDR2 SQIVND (reference sequence). CDR3 loop: CATRPGRTEAFF. The DNA of the CDR3 is TGTGCCACCCGACCGGGGAGGACTGAAGCTTTCTTT. Full variable domain (outside the CDR3, taken from reference TRBV19 and TRBJ1-1): DGGITQSPKYLFRKEGQNVTLSCEQNLNHDAMYWYRQDPGQGLRLIYYSQIVNDFQKGDIAEGYSVSREKKESFPLTVTSAQKNPTAFYLCATRPGRTEAFFGQGTRLTVV.

This chain joins TRBV10-1 and TRBJ1-1; TRBD1 matches at 8 bases. Germline values: CDR1 WNHNN, CDR2 SYGVQD (reference sequence). With V trimmed by 6 bases and J by 3 bases, 9 bases remained unmatched. The CDR3 length is 15 residues. The DNA of the CDR3 is TGCGCCAGCAGCCCTACCGGACAGGGTTACACTGAAGCTTTCTTT. It yields the protein CASSPTGQGYTEAFF.

The gene calls are TRBV4-3 and TRBJ2-1; D is perhaps TRBD1 (6 bases). Trimming shortened V by 1 base and J by 3 bases, and 13 bases separated the two germline ends. The CDR3 totals 16 residues. Germline CDR1 and CDR2: LGHNA and YSLEER. In nucleotides, the CDR3 is TGCGCCAGCAGCCAAGGGAAGTGGGGGCTCTACAATGAGCAGTTCTTC. This encodes CASSQGKWGLYNEQFF.